Included here is one T cell receptor beta chain sequence, with context. The target antigen is unknown. The CDR3 is made up of 14 amino acids. Looked up from germline, CDR1 is MNHEY and CDR2 is SVGAGI. Trimming removed 0 bases at V and 9 bases at J, with 12 bases between. This specimen comes from a study of OX40 agonist ivuxolimab in advanced cancers. The overall study: Every 2 weeks, ivuxolimab was infused into the patients intravenously at between 0.01 and 10 mg/kg. Three patients, one with hepatocellular carcinoma and two with cutaneous melanoma, achieved partial responses. Overall study results and limits: Circulating CD4+ and CD8+ T cells showed clonal expansion by week 6 at 0.1 to 3.0 mg/kg.

The table came from immunoSEQ multiplex PCR; TCRdb's copy has only in-frame clones and leaves some out. This table has 60,000 to 65,000 clones, roughly 90% appearing once. The sample was CD4+ or CD8+ T cells sorted from blood, taken in a trial of the OX40 agonist ivuxolimab. The chain combines TRBV6-5 with TRBJ2-1, with no clear D. The TCR originated in an adult with an advanced solid tumor such as melanoma, head and neck, liver or kidney cancer. The CDR3 region has the DNA TGTGCCAGCAGTTACTCATATTCTGGCGGTGAGCAGTTCTTC. Its protein is CASSYSYSGGEQFF.